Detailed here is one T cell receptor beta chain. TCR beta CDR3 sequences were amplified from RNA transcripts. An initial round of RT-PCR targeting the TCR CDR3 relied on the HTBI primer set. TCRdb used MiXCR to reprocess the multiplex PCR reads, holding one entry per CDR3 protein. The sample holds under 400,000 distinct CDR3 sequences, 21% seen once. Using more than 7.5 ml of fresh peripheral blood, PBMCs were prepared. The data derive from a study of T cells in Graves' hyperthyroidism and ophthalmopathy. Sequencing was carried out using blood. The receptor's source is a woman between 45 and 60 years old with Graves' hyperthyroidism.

CDR3 residues: CASSLLRGPGEQFF. The CDR3 DNA reads as TGTGCCAGCAGCTTATTGCGGGGGCCGGGTGAGCAGTTCTTC. The chain has TRBV7-9 and TRBJ2-1; TRBD2 might be the D (7 bases). Per the germline V gene, CDR1 is SEHNR and CDR2 is FQNEAQ (reference sequence). The CDR3 runs to 14 residues. The V end was cut by 2 bases, the J end by 9 bases, with 14 bases between.